This T cell receptor beta chain was retrieved from a study of OX40 agonist ivuxolimab in advanced cancers. Findings of the study overall: The authors did not determine the antigen specificity of the expanded peripheral T cells. Averaged across samples, CD8+ T cells carried more expanded clones than CD4+ did. Among some nonresponders, normalized T-cell clonal expansion was also low.

A remark on this clone: Its matching antigen is unknown.

Profiling relied on immunoSEQ multiplex PCR, and the TCRdb table lists in-frame clones only, not all of them. The table shows tens of thousands of clones, with more than 70% occurring only once. Germline lookup yields CDR1 KGHSH and CDR2 LQKENI. The junction had 14 bases not matched to a gene; V was cut back by 3 bases and J by 5 bases. There are 18 residues in the CDR3. The clonotype was recovered from an adult with an advanced solid tumor such as melanoma, head and neck, liver or kidney cancer. Sequencing was performed on CD4+ or CD8+ T cells sorted from blood, taken in a trial of the OX40 agonist ivuxolimab. The genes are TRBV18 and TRBJ1-1; 11 nucleotides match TRBD1. CDR3 residues: CASSPDPLGQGGGTEAFF. CDR3 nucleotides: TGTGCCAGCTCACCGGACCCTTTGGGACAGGGGGGGGGTACTGAAGCTTTCTTT.